This T cell receptor (beta chain) stems from a study of blood T cells in healthy people across ages. This clonotype was observed many times. A second 7 to 11 cycle PCR used barcoded and J-beta primers. Samples each returned at least 3 million CDR3-containing paired-end reads. TCRdb analysed the 5' RACE reads with MiXCR anew, one entry per CDR3 protein. This sample carries about 1.4 million distinct CDR3 sequences, roughly 59% of them seen once, and the ten largest clones take 6.5% to 8.5%. Donors ranged from roughly 6 to 100 years old and were healthy Caucasians in Russia. Per-sample PBMC isolation yielded at least 7 million cells. The CDR3 contains 15 residues. CDR1 is SGHTA and CDR2 is FQGNSA in the germline V gene. V trimming: 7 bases; J trimming: 7 bases; junction bases outside the gene matches: 13.

The clonotype was recovered from a man between 18 and 35 years old in good health. Sequenced input: blood. V is TRBV7-2 and J is TRBJ2-7; TRBD1 matches 10 bases. CDR3 protein: CASTTGGHPSREQYF. The CDR3 region has the DNA TGTGCCAGCACGACAGGGGGCCACCCCTCTAGGGAGCAGTACTTC.